This T cell receptor (beta chain) is from a study of blood T cell repertoires in COVID-19. Germline CDR1 is MGHRA and CDR2 is YSYEKL. This CDR3 region has 16 residues. With 4 bases removed from V and 5 bases from J, the gap between germline ends came to 18 bases. Those who participated ranged in age from about 18 to 95 years and resided in about two dozen US areas. Assignments of participants to cohorts depended upon their own reported clinical history. Per the original methods: Reference gene primer amplification gave nucleated cell count estimates. The table came from immunoSEQ multiplex PCR; TCRdb's copy has only in-frame clones and leaves some out. V, J and clone size were drawn from that table, and D and trimming were deduced from the DNA. The repertoire holds hundreds of thousands of clones, with around 90% as singletons.

The sample taken for sequencing was PBMCs or T cells enriched from blood (not recorded which). The receptor was isolated from a woman in her thirties or forties with acute COVID-19. The rearrangement links TRBV4-1 to TRBJ1-5, with D tentatively TRBD1 (5 bases). CDR3 sequence (DNA): TGCGCCAGCAGCCGTACTTTTGGGGGGGAGGATCAGCCCCAGCATTTT. As protein: CASSRTFGGEDQPQHF.